A single sample gave rise to the 18 T cell receptor beta chains below, sequenced in a study of T cell responses to AZD1222 COVID-19 vaccine. Measured with immunoSEQ multiplex PCR; TCRdb has only the in-frame clones, and not every one. The data contain about 97,000 clones, roughly 88% of them seen just once; the ten biggest clones take up over 2.5%. Sequencing used peripheral blood, obtained on day 0 of AZD1222 vaccination. The receptor set was obtained from an adult in good health.

The chain is built from TRBV30 and TRBJ1-5; D is ambiguous. CDR1 and CDR2 (germline): GTSNPN, SVGIG (reference sequence). The CDR3 has 13 amino acids. V shed 4 bases and J shed 5 bases, with 12 bases lying between them. Written as DNA, the CDR3 is TGTGCCTGGACCCAAAGACTTGATCAGCCCCAGCATTTT. This encodes CAWTQRLDQPQHF.

V and J are TRBV28 and TRBJ2-2, with TRBD2 as a possible D gene (5 bases). The CDR3 has 17 amino acids. CDR1 MDHEN and CDR2 SYDVKM come from the germline V gene. Between the trimmed V and J ends, which lost 5 bases and 0 bases, there was a span of 16 bases. CDR3 sequence reads: CASSLPGSNSNTGELFF. CDR3 nucleotides: TGTGCCAGCAGTCTCCCGGGATCCAACTCGAACACCGGGGAGCTGTTTTTT.

V usage is TRBV2 and J usage is TRBJ1-5; a weak D match, TRBD1 (6 bases). Germline CDR1 reads SNHLY; CDR2 reads FYNNEI. This CDR3 contains 13 residues. The V gene lost 6 bases and the J gene lost 2 bases, with 8 bases spanning the gap. CDR3 amino acids: CASSRGGNQPQHF. The CDR3 nucleotides read TGTGCCAGCAGCAGGGGTGGCAATCAGCCCCAGCATTTT.

This clone showed up just a few times. The rearrangement uses TRBV2 and TRBJ2-3; the match to TRBD2 covers 10 bases. This CDR3 region has 14 residues. Germline V gives CDR1 SNHLY, CDR2 FYNNEI. The CDR3: CANGASGGMDTQYF. The CDR3 bases are TGTGCTAACGGGGCTAGCGGGGGTATGGATACGCAGTATTTT.

The chain has TRBV5-6 and TRBJ1-1; the D gene is possibly TRBD1 (6 bases). The CDR3 is 15 amino acids. The germline gives CDR1 SGHDT, CDR2 YYEEEE. V was pared by 2 bases and J by 5 bases, with 16 bases between. CDR3 nucleotides: TGTGCCAGCAGCTTTTGGCGGCGGCAGGGGACTGAAGCTTTCTTT. It yields the protein CASSFWRRQGTEAFF.

The chain is built from TRBV27 and TRBJ2-7; maybe TRBD2 (6 bases). Trimming removed 2 bases from V and 4 bases from J, with 12 bases in between. The CDR3 spans 14 residues. The germline V gene encodes CDR1 MNHEY and CDR2 SMNVEV (reference sequence). CDR3 in amino acids: CASSLDRRGYEQYF. CDR3 sequence (DNA): TGTGCCAGCAGTTTAGATAGGAGGGGTTACGAGCAGTACTTC.

The rearrangement links TRBV18 to TRBJ1-3; D might be TRBD1 (5 bases). V was trimmed by 2 bases and J by 1 base, leaving 24 bases between them. The germline V gene encodes CDR1 KGHSH and CDR2 LQKENI. CDR3 length: 20 amino acids. CDR3 sequence (DNA): TGTGCCAGCTCACCATTCGGGCAGGGCCTTATTTCCTCTTCTGGAAACACCATATATTTT. Protein sequence: CASSPFGQGLISSSGNTIYF.

This clone occurred once. DNA for the CDR3: TGTGCCAGCTCACCGGATTTACCCTATGGCTACACCTTC. Its protein product is CASSPDLPYGYTF. The chain links TRBV18 to TRBJ1-2; no reliable D call. V lost 3 bases to trimming and J lost 4 bases, with 9 bases between them. This CDR3 contains 13 residues. Per germline, CDR1 KGHSH and CDR2 LQKENI.

The chain recombines TRBV5-1 with TRBJ1-2; D not resolved. Trimming removed 4 bases at V and 1 base at J, with 14 bases between. The V gene's germline CDR1 is SGHRS and CDR2 YFSETQ. CDR3 length: 15 amino acids. CDR3 loop: CASSPGGGVNYGYTF. The CDR3 DNA reads TGCGCCAGCAGCCCCGGCGGCGGGGTTAACTATGGCTACACCTTC.

The chain couples TRBV7-9 to TRBJ2-5; D gene uncertain. This CDR3 comprises 14 residues. V lost 5 bases, J lost 2 bases, and 12 bases lay in between. Germline V CDR1 and CDR2: SEHNR, FQNEAQ (reference sequence). The CDR3 region has the DNA TGTGCCAGCAGCCAAATGACGGTACAAGAGACCCAGTACTTC. Amino acid sequence: CASSQMTVQETQYF.

The chain combines TRBV20-1 with TRBJ1-2; D is undetermined. Trimming left V 6 bases short and J 10 bases short, with 15 bases between. Germline lookup yields CDR1 DFQATT and CDR2 SNEGSKA (reference sequence). The CDR3 is 11 amino acids. The CDR3 DNA is TGCAGTGCCCCGACGAAGAGTGACTACACCTTC. This sequence encodes CSAPTKSDYTF.

The chain recombines TRBV2 with TRBJ1-5; possible D gene TRBD1, 5 bases. Trimming took off 0 bases at V and 4 bases at J, with 10 bases between the two ends. The germline gives CDR1 SNHLY, CDR2 FYNNEI. This CDR3 has 15 amino acids. CDR3 bases: TGTGCCAGCAGTGAAGCCCTCGGGGCAAATCAGCCCCAGCATTTT. This sequence encodes CASSEALGANQPQHF.

The CDR3 DNA reads TGTGCCAGCACCCTTGGCCCCGGAGCTGGAAACACCATATATTTT. Its protein is CASTLGPGAGNTIYF. The chain carries TRBV6-5 and TRBJ1-3; D is ambiguous. From germline, CDR1 is MNHEY and CDR2 SVGAGI. The CDR3 runs 15 residues. V gave up 7 bases and J gave up 2 bases, with 15 bases separating them.

V gene TRBV18 combines with J gene TRBJ1-2; no definite D call. Trimming shortened V by 8 bases and J by 1 base, and 11 bases separated the two germline ends. The CDR3 loop spans 13 amino acids. Per germline, CDR1 KGHSH and CDR2 LQKENI. Written as DNA, the CDR3 is TGTGCCAGCGTCCCCGATTTTAACTATGGCTACACCTTC. Translation gives CASVPDFNYGYTF.

The V call is TRBV4-3, the J call TRBJ2-7; 8 nucleotides line up with TRBD1. V gave up 8 bases and J gave up 4 bases; unmatched junction bases: 16. The germline V gene encodes CDR1 LGHNA and CDR2 YSLEER. The CDR3 totals 16 residues. The CDR3 here is CASSGQGQGQDYEQYF. In nucleotides, the CDR3 is TGCGCCAGCTCCGGCCAGGGCCAGGGACAGGATTACGAGCAGTACTTC.

CDR3 residues: CASSADYNSPLHF. CDR3 bases: TGTGCCAGCAGCGCAGACTATAATTCACCCCTCCACTTT. The chain carries TRBV9 and TRBJ1-6; D gene unclear. The CDR3 consists of 13 residues. The V and J ends lost 3 bases and 3 bases respectively, with 4 bases between them. Germline CDR1 is SGDLS and CDR2 is YYNGEE.

V is TRBV5-1 and J is TRBJ2-2, with unresolved D. Germline values: CDR1 SGHRS, CDR2 YFSETQ. The CDR3 has 13 amino acids. Deletions cut 0 bases from V and 6 bases from J, with 6 bases between. This CDR3 reads CASSLGGSGELFF. The CDR3 nucleotides are TGCGCCAGCAGCTTGGGGGGATCCGGGGAGCTGTTTTTT.

This clone is a singleton in its sample. The CDR3 reads CASSQASADGYTF. CDR3 nucleotides: TGTGCCAGCAGCCAAGCCTCGGCGGATGGCTACACCTTC. The chain recombines TRBV14 with TRBJ1-2, with unresolved D. The CDR3 has 13 residues. Trimming took 1 base from V and 6 from J, leaving 9 bases between them. CDR1 is SGHDN, CDR2 FVKESK, per germline. The variable domain in full, completed from reference TRBV14 and TRBJ1-2, reads EAGVTQFPSHSVIEKGQTVTLRCDPISGHDNLYWYRRVMGKEIKFLLHFVKESKQDESGMPNNRFLAERTGGTYSTLKVQPAELEDSGVYFCASSQASADGYTFGSGTRLTVV.